Following are 14 T cell receptor beta chains from one sample sequenced in a study of patients and donors after allogeneic stem cell transplantation (dated by TCRdb to about 2020). Libraries were constructed by RT-PCR. This sample was sequenced with a NextSeq 550. TCRdb reworked the public reads: Q25 trimming with fastp, MiXCR clone assembly, productive beta chains retained. Every distinct CDR3 protein forms one entry, paired with its most common genes and DNA. This sample is represented by roughly 200,000 distinct CDR3 sequences; more than 35% of them were singletons. The ten biggest clones cover about 9.9% of the sample. The sample taken for sequencing was blood, either unsorted or a sorted T cell fraction (not recorded which). The receptor set was obtained from a human donor who was either an allogeneic HSCT recipient or a stem cell or donor lymphocyte infusion donor (not recorded which). It is not recorded whose cells these are; they may come from a transplant donor.

V gene TRBV7-2 combines with J gene TRBJ2-3; D possibly corresponds to TRBD2 (6 bases). The CDR3 sequence is 14 residues long. The V and J ends lost 2 bases and 3 bases respectively, with 9 bases between them. Germline V gene lookup returns CDR1 SGHTA and CDR2 FQGNSA. The CDR3: CASSLTRGTDTQYF. For the CDR3, the DNA is TGTGCCAGCAGCTTAACCCGGGGGACAGATACGCAGTATTTT. The complete variable domain, with remaining parts taken from reference TRBV7-2 and TRBJ2-3, reads GAGVSQSPSNKVTEKGKDVELRCDPISGHTALYWYRQSLGQGLEFLIYFQGNSAPDKSGLPSDRFSAERTGGSVSTLTIQRTQQEDSAVYLCASSLTRGTDTQYFGPGTRLTVL.

This clonotype was seen only a few times. The J gene is TRBJ1-2, the V gene TRBV7-6, with D possibly TRBD1 on 5 matching bases. V lost 0 bases and J 3 bases, leaving 8 bases between the germline ends. The CDR3 runs 14 residues. The germline CDR1 and CDR2 sequences are SGHVS and FNYEAQ. As DNA, the CDR3 is TGTGCCAGCAGCTTAGCGGACAAGGACTATGGCTACACCTTC. Its protein is CASSLADKDYGYTF.

The V gene is TRBV6-1, the J gene TRBJ1-2, with D uncertain. The CDR3 has 12 amino acids. Germline loops: CDR1 MNHNS, CDR2 SASEGT. Deletions cut 2 bases from V and 2 bases from J, with 3 bases between. DNA of the CDR3: TGTGCCAGCAGTGAAAGGAACTATGGCTACACCTTC. Its protein product is CASSERNYGYTF.

This sequence joins TRBV4-2 and TRBJ2-3, with TRBD2 matching 10 bases. Per the germline V gene, CDR1 is LGHNA and CDR2 is YNFKEQ. V shed 1 base, J shed 1 base, and the junction held 8 bases outside the gene matches. The CDR3 covers 18 residues. The CDR3: CASSQVPALAGGTDTQYF. The CDR3 region has the DNA TGTGCCAGCAGCCAAGTCCCGGCCCTAGCGGGAGGCACAGATACGCAGTATTTT.

This rearrangement joins TRBV18 to TRBJ2-7, with D uncertain. Germline assignment: CDR1 KGHSH and CDR2 LQKENI. The CDR3 is made up of 15 amino acids. V was shortened by 0 bases and J by 4 bases, with 13 bases between the two germline ends. The DNA of the CDR3 is TGTGCCAGCTCACCACCTTCGCAAGAAAGGTACGAGCAGTACTTC. Its translation is CASSPPSQERYEQYF. Variable domain in full (rest from reference TRBV18 and TRBJ2-7): NAGVMQNPRHLVRRRGQEARLRCSPMKGHSHVYWYRQLPEEGLKFMVYLQKENIIDESGMPKERFSAEFPKEGPSILRIQQVVRGDSAAYFCASSPPSQERYEQYFGPGTRLTVT.

This clonotype has just a few counts. The V call is TRBV20-1, the J call TRBJ1-1; D is perhaps TRBD1 (6 bases). V shed 2 bases and J shed 4 bases, with 11 bases lying between them. CDR3 length: 13 residues. Germline V gene lookup returns CDR1 DFQATT and CDR2 SNEGSKA (reference sequence). The CDR3 nucleotides read TGCAGTGCTAGAATCAGGGGTGTCACTGAAGCTTTCTTT. As protein: CSARIRGVTEAFF.

This rearrangement joins TRBV18 to TRBJ1-1, with D maybe TRBD1 (5 bases). The CDR3 is 15 amino acids. The ends were cut back, 4 bases at V and 0 bases at J, with 12 bases in the middle. Germline V CDR1 and CDR2: KGHSH, LQKENI. CDR3 amino acids: CASSRATDMNTEAFF. CDR3 coding DNA: TGTGCCAGCTCACGGGCGACAGATATGAACACTGAAGCTTTCTTT.

This clonotype was found a few times. The chain uses TRBV5-1 and TRBJ1-6; D is uncertain. The CDR3 is 17 amino acids. Deletions cut 1 base from V and 0 bases from J, with 11 bases between. Germline CDR1 SGHRS, CDR2 YFSETQ. CDR3 residues: CASSLYYGSSYNSPLHF. The CDR3 DNA follows: TGCGCCAGCAGCTTGTACTACGGGAGCTCCTATAATTCACCCCTCCACTTT.

The chain carries TRBV10-1 and TRBJ2-3; 9 bases fit TRBD2. The V and J ends lost 0 bases and 1 base, in that order; junction bases with no gene match: 2. This CDR3 contains 16 residues. Germline CDR1 WNHNN, CDR2 SYGVQD (reference sequence). CDR3 region: CASSESASGGTDTQYF. The CDR3 nucleotides read TGCGCCAGCAGTGAGTCCGCTAGCGGGGGCACAGATACGCAGTATTTT.

This clonotype has only a few counts. This sequence joins TRBV19 and TRBJ1-2; TRBD1 matches at 7 bases. The J segment lost 3 bases and the V segment lost 7 bases, leaving 5 bases of the junction unmatched. Germline CDR1 is LNHDA and CDR2 is SQIVND (reference sequence). The CDR3 covers 13 residues. The CDR3 spells CASNRQGDYGYTF. The DNA for the CDR3 is TGTGCCAGTAATCGACAGGGTGACTATGGCTACACCTTC.

This clonotype was detected only once. The chain uses TRBV10-3 and TRBJ2-3; 10 bases fit TRBD2. J was trimmed by 1 base and V by 10 bases; bases with no gene match: 8. The CDR3 is 15 residues long. From germline, CDR1 is ENHRY and CDR2 SYGVKD. The CDR3 loop reads CASKGLAGGTDTQYF. DNA for the CDR3: TGTGCCAGCAAAGGCCTAGCGGGGGGCACAGATACGCAGTATTTT.

This clonotype was recorded once. V usage is TRBV20-1 and J usage is TRBJ2-7; D perhaps matches TRBD2 (5 bases). The CDR3 is 13 amino acids. Between the trimmed V and J ends, which lost 6 bases and 5 bases, there was a span of 17 bases. CDR1 is DFQATT, CDR2 SNEGSKA, per germline (reference sequence). CDR3 in DNA: TGCAGTGCAGATCGGGTCACCGGGAACGAGCAGTACTTC. Its protein product is CSADRVTGNEQYF.

V and J are TRBV6-1 and TRBJ2-2; D is undetermined. Trimming stripped 6 bases from V and 1 base from J, with 15 bases between. Germline CDR1 MNHNS, CDR2 SASEGT. The CDR3 sequence is 16 residues long. CDR3 loop: CASRAAPSLNTGELFF. The CDR3 bases are TGTGCCAGCAGGGCCGCCCCCTCCTTGAACACCGGGGAGCTGTTTTTT.

The chain combines TRBV2 with TRBJ2-2, with D possibly TRBD1 on 5 matching bases. V was clipped by 5 bases and J by 5 bases, with 15 bases between them. This CDR3 comprises 15 residues. Germline lookup yields CDR1 SNHLY and CDR2 FYNNEI. CDR3 amino acids: CASSWGRVETGELFF. The CDR3 nucleotides read TGTGCCAGCAGTTGGGGCAGGGTGGAAACCGGGGAGCTGTTTTTT.